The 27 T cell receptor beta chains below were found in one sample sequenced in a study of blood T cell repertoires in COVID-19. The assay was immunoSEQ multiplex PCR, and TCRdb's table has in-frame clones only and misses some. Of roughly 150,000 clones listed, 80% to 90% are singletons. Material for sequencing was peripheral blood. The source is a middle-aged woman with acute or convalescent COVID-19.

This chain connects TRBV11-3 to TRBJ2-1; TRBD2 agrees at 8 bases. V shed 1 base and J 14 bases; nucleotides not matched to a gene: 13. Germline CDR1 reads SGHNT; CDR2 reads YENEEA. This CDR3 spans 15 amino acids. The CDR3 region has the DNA TGTGCCAGCAGCTTAGTTAGCGGGACAAAGGAGTGGAAGTTCTTC. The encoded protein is CASSLVSGTKEWKFF.

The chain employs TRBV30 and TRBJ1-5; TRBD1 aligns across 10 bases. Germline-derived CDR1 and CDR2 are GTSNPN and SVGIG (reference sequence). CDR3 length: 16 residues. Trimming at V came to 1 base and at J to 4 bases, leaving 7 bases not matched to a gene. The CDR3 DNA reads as TGTGCCTGGAGTGCCGAAAGGACAGGGGGTAATCAGCCCCAGCATTTT. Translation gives CAWSAERTGGNQPQHF.

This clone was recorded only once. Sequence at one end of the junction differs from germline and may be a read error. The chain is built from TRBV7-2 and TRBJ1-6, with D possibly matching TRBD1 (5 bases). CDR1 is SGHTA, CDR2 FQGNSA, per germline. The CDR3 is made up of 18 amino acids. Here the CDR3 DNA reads TGTGCCAACAGCTTAGGTGTAGAGTTGTGGGGCTTAAGTTCACCCCTCCACTTT. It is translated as CANSLGVELWGLSSPLHF.

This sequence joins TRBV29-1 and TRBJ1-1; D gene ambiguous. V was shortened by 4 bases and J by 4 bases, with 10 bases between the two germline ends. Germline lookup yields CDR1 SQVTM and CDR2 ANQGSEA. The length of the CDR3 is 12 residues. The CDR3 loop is CSVAVRSTEAFF. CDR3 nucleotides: TGCAGCGTTGCAGTAAGGAGCACTGAAGCTTTCTTT.

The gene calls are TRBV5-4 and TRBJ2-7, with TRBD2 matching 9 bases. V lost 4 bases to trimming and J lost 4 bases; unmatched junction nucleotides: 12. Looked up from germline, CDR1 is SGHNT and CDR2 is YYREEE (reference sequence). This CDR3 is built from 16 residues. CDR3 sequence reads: CASSPRGGASSYEQYF. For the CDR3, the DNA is TGTGCCAGCAGCCCCCGCGGGGGGGCCTCTTCTTACGAGCAGTACTTC.

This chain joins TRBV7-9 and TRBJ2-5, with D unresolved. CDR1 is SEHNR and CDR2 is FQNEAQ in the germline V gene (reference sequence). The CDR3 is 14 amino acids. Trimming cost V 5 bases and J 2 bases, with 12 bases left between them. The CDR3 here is CASSQDSRQETQYF. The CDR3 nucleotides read TGTGCCAGCAGCCAAGACTCGCGACAAGAGACCCAGTACTTC.

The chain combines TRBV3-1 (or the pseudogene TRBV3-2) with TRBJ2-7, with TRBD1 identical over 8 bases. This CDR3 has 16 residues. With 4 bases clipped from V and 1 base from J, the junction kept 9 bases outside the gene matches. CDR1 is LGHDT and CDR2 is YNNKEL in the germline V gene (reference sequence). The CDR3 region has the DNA TGTGCCAGCAGCCGAGATTCCGGGACAGGATCCTACGAGCAGTACTTC. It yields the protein CASSRDSGTGSYEQYF.

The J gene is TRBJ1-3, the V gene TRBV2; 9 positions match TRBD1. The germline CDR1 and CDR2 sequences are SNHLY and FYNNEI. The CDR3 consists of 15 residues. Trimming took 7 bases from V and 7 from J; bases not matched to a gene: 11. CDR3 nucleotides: TGTGCCAGCATCTCTCGGACAGGGGATCGGAACACCATATATTTT. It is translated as CASISRTGDRNTIYF.

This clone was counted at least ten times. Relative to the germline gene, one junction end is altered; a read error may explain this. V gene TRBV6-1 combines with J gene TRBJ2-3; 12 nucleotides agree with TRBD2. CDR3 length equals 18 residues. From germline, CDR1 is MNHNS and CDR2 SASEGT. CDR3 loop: CASSQAGTSGFSTDTQYF. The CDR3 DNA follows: TGTGCCAGCAGTCAAGCCGGGACTAGCGGGTTTAGCACAGATACGCAGTATTTT.

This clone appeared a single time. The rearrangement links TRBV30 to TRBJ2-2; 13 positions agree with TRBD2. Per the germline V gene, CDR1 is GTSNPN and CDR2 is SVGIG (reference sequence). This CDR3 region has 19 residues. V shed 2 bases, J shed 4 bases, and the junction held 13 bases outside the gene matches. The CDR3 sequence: CAWSIPYGTSGASTGELFF. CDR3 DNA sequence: TGTGCCTGGAGTATTCCTTACGGGACTAGCGGGGCTAGCACCGGGGAGCTGTTTTTT.

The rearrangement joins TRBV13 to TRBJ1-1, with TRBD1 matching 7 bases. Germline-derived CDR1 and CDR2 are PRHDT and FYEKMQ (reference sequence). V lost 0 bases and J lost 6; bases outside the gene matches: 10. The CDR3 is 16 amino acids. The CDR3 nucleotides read TGTGCCAGCAGCTTAGGGGAAACAGGGGATGGAGCTGAAGCTTTCTTT. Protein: CASSLGETGDGAEAFF. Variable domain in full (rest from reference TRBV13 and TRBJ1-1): AAGVIQSPRHLIKEKRETATLKCYPIPRHDTVYWYQQGPGQDPQFLISFYEKMQSDKGSIPDRFSAQQFSDYHSELNMSSLELGDSALYFCASSLGETGDGAEAFFGQGTRLTVV.

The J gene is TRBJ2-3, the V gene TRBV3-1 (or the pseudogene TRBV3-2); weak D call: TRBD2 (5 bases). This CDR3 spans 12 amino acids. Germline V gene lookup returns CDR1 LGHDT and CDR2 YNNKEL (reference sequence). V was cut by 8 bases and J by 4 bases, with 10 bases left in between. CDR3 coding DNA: TGTGCCAGCGGAAGCGGTTCAGATACGCAGTATTTT. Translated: CASGSGSDTQYF.

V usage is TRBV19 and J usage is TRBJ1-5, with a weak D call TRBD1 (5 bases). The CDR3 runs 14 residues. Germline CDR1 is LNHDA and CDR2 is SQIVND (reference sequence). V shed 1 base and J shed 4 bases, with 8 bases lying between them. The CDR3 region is CASSIVGANQPQHF. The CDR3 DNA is TGTGCCAGTAGTATAGTAGGGGCGAATCAGCCCCAGCATTTT.

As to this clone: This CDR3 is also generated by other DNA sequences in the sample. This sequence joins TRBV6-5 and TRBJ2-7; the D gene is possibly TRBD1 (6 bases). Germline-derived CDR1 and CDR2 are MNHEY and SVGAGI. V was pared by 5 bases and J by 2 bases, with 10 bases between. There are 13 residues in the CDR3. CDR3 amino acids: CASSRDRTYEQYF. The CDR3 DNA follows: TGTGCCAGCAGTCGTGACAGGACCTACGAGCAGTACTTC.

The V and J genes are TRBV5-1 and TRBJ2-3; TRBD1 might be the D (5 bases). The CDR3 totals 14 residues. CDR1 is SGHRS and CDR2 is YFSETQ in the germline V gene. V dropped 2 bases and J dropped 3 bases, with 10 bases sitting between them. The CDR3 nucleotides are TGCGCCAGCAGCTTCCGACAGAGTACAGATACGCAGTATTTT. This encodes CASSFRQSTDTQYF.

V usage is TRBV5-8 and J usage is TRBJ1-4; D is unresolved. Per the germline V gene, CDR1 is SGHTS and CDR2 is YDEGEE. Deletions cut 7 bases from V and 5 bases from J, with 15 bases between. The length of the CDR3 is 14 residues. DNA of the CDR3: TGTGCCAGCCCCCAAACCCGCCGGAATGAAAAACTGTTTTTT. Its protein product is CASPQTRRNEKLFF. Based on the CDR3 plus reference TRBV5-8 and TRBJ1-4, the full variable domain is EAGVTQSPTHLIKTRGQQATLRCSPISGHTSVYWYQQALGLGLQFLLWYDEGEERNRGNFPPRFSGRQFPNYSSELNVNALELEDSALYLCASPQTRRNEKLFFGSGTQLSVL.

In DNA, the CDR3 is TGTGCCAGCAGTTTCCGGGGTCCGGTCTATGGCTACACCTTC. Residues: CASSFRGPVYGYTF. The chain employs TRBV28 and TRBJ1-2; D remains ambiguous. The CDR3 has 14 amino acids. Germline V gene sequence: CDR1 MDHEN, CDR2 SYDVKM. The V gene lost 3 bases and the J gene lost 4 bases, with 12 bases spanning the gap.

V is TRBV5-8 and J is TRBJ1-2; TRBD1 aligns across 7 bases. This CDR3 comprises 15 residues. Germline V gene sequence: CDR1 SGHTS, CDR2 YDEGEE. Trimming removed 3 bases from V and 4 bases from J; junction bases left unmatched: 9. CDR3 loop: CASSWKTGLIYGYTF. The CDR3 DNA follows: TGTGCCAGCAGCTGGAAGACAGGGTTGATCTATGGCTACACCTTC.

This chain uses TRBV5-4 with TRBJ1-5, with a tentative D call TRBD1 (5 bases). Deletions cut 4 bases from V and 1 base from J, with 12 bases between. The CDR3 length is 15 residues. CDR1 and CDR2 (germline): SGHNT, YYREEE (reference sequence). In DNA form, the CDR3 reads TGTGCCAGCAGCATCCAGGGTAGAAGCAATCAGCCCCAGCATTTT. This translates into CASSIQGRSNQPQHF.

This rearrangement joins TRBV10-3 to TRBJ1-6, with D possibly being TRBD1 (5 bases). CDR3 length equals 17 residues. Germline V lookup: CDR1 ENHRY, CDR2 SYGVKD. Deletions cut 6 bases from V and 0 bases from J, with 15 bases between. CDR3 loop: CAIRGGEQSSYNSPLHF. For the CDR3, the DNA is TGTGCCATCAGGGGGGGAGAACAGAGCTCCTATAATTCACCCCTCCACTTT.

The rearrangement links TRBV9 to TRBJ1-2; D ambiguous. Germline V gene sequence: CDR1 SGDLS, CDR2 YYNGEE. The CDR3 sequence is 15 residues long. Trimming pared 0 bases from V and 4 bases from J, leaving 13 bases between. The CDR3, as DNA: TGTGCCAGCAGCGTAGATCCAGGAACCCGCTATGGCTACACCTTC. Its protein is CASSVDPGTRYGYTF.

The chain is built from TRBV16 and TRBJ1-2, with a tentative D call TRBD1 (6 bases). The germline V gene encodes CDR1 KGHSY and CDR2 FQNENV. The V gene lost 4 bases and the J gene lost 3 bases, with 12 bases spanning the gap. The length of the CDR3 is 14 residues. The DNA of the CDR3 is TGTGCCAGCAGCCGAACAGGGCCTTACTATGGCTACACCTTC. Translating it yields CASSRTGPYYGYTF.

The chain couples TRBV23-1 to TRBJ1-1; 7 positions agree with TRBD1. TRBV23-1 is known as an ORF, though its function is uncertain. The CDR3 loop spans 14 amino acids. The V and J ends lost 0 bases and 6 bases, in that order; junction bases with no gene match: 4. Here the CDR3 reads CASSQSGGAAEAFF. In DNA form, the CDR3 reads TGCGCCAGCAGTCAATCAGGGGGCGCGGCTGAAGCTTTCTTT.

In nucleotides, the CDR3 is TGCGCCAGCGCTGGGGGCGGCGCCACTGAAGCTTTCTTT. It yields the protein CASAGGGATEAFF. The chain links TRBV5-1 to TRBJ1-1; TRBD1 might be the D (6 bases). The CDR3 is made up of 13 amino acids. Germline CDR1 SGHRS, CDR2 YFSETQ. The ends were cut back, 7 bases at V and 4 bases at J, with 14 bases in the middle.

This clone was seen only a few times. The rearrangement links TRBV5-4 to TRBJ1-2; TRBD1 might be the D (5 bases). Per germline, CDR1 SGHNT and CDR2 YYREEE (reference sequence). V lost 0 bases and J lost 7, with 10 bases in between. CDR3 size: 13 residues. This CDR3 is CASSLARVSGYTF. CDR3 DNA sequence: TGTGCCAGCAGCTTGGCCAGGGTGTCTGGCTACACCTTC. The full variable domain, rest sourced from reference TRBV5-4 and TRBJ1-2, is ETGVTQSPTHLIKTRGQQVTLRCSSQSGHNTVSWYQQALGQGPQFIFQYYREEENGRGNFPPRFSGLQFPNYSSELNVNALELDDSALYLCASSLARVSGYTFGSGTRLTVV.

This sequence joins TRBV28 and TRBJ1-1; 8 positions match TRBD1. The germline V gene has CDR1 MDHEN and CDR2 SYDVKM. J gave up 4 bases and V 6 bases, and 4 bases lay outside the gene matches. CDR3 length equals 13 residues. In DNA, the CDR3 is TGTGCCAGCAGAACAGGGGGAAGCACTGAAGCTTTCTTT. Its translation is CASRTGGSTEAFF.

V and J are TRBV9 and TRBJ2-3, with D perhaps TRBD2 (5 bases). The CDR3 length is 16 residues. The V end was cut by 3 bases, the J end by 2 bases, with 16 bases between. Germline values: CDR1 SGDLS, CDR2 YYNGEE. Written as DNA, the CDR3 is TGTGCCAGCAGCGCGGCGGGCTCTACCCCCACAGATACGCAGTATTTT. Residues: CASSAAGSTPTDTQYF.